A single sample is the source of the 12 T cell receptor beta chains below, sequenced in a study of blood T cell repertoires in COVID-19. Only in-frame clones appear in the TCRdb table, and some are missing; sequencing was by immunoSEQ multiplex PCR. The data hold hundreds of thousands of clones, with roughly 84% observed a single time. Source material: peripheral blood. Source of these receptors: a woman over 75 with active or convalescent COVID-19.

The rearrangement uses TRBV4-2 and TRBJ2-1, with 11 bases aligning to TRBD2. CDR3 length equals 19 residues. Germline trimming cut 1 base from V and 0 bases from J; bases unmatched to any gene: 8. CDR1 is LGHNA, CDR2 YNFKEQ, per germline. The CDR3, as DNA: TGTGCCAGCAGCCAAGTTACTAGCGGGGGTAAGAGCTCCTACAATGAGCAGTTCTTC. This translates into CASSQVTSGGKSSYNEQFF.

The chain recombines TRBV2 with TRBJ1-1; no firm D call. CDR3 length: 14 residues. V dropped 6 bases and J dropped 1 base, with 12 bases sitting between them. Germline V gives CDR1 SNHLY, CDR2 FYNNEI. The CDR3 DNA sequence: TGTGCCAGCAGGAGGGAGGCCGCGAACACTGAAGCTTTCTTT. As protein: CASRREAANTEAFF.

This clone was seen a few times. This is likely a read error, given that the CDR3 carries no conserved phenylalanine or tryptophan at its end. The limits of the CDR3 on the DNA are not certain, so only TCRdb's listed CDR3 is given. The chain is built from TRBV6-7 and TRBJ2-7; the DNA was not used to check the table's D call, TRBD2. TRBV6-7 is filed as an ORF, its function uncertain. The CDR3 spans 9 residues, counting both ends. The CDR3 sequence is CASSFLSSA.

The rearrangement joins TRBV20-1 to TRBJ2-2, with 9 bases aligning to TRBD2. The germline V gene encodes CDR1 DFQATT and CDR2 SNEGSKA (reference sequence). This CDR3 region has 14 residues. J lost 4 bases, V lost 3 bases, and 3 bases had no gene match. The CDR3 sequence is CSASLAGFTGELFF. The CDR3 DNA follows: TGCAGTGCTAGTCTAGCGGGGTTCACCGGGGAGCTGTTTTTT.

This chain links TRBV7-9 with TRBJ1-1; D may be TRBD1 (6 bases). In germline, CDR1 is SEHNR, CDR2 FQNEAQ (reference sequence). The CDR3 extends over 14 amino acids. Trimming removed 1 base at V and 4 bases at J, with 10 bases between. The CDR3 loop is CASSLVRGSTEAFF. DNA of the CDR3: TGTGCCAGCAGCTTAGTCAGGGGTAGCACTGAAGCTTTCTTT.

This clone was counted a few times. The J gene is TRBJ2-7, the V gene TRBV10-2; TRBD2 aligns across 13 bases. The CDR3 extends over 17 amino acids. CDR1 and CDR2 (germline): WSHSY, SAAADI. Trimming cost V 6 bases and J 3 bases; bases outside gene matches: 11. The CDR3 spells CASSRDRGLAGSYEQYF. In nucleotides, the CDR3 is TGCGCCAGCAGCCGGGACAGGGGACTAGCGGGGAGCTACGAGCAGTACTTC.

A single count supports this clone. The rearrangement uses TRBV30 and TRBJ2-5; 7 bases map to TRBD2. V shed 1 base and J 9 bases; nucleotides not matched to a gene: 8. Germline V CDR1 and CDR2: GTSNPN, SVGIG (reference sequence). The CDR3 spans 13 residues. CDR3 sequence reads: CAWSGLAVMAQYF. Written as DNA, the CDR3 is TGTGCCTGGAGTGGGCTAGCGGTCATGGCCCAGTACTTC. Together with reference TRBV30 and TRBJ2-5, the CDR3 gives the full variable domain: SQTIHQWPATLVQPVGSPLSLECTVEGTSNPNLYWYRQAAGRGLQLLFYSVGIGQISSEVPQNLSASRPQDRQFILSSKKLLLSDSGFYLCAWSGLAVMAQYFGPGTRLLVL.

The chain employs TRBV5-1 and TRBJ1-4; 8 bases align to TRBD1. This CDR3 has 16 amino acids. The germline V gene has CDR1 SGHRS and CDR2 YFSETQ. V shed 1 base and J 1 base; nucleotides not matched to a gene: 3. DNA of the CDR3: TGCGCCAGCAGCTTGATAACAGGGGGAACTAATGAAAAACTGTTTTTT. The encoded protein is CASSLITGGTNEKLFF.

The chain is built from TRBV15 and TRBJ2-1; 9 bases line up with TRBD2. The CDR3 covers 15 residues. The J segment lost 6 bases and the V segment lost 1 base, leaving 4 bases of the junction unmatched. Germline loops: CDR1 LNHNV, CDR2 YYDKDF (reference sequence). The CDR3 spells CATSRGGTSSNEQFF. DNA for the CDR3: TGTGCCACCAGCAGAGGAGGGACTAGCTCCAATGAGCAGTTCTTC.

This clone was counted a single time. This sequence joins TRBV18 and TRBJ1-3, with 9 bases fitting TRBD1. V dropped 2 bases and J dropped 1; count of bases not matched to a gene: 3. This CDR3 spans 16 amino acids. The germline V gene has CDR1 KGHSH and CDR2 LQKENI. The CDR3 region has the DNA TGTGCCAGCTCACCAAACAGGGGGCTATCTGGAAACACCATATATTTT. Protein product: CASSPNRGLSGNTIYF.

The chain employs TRBV7-6 and TRBJ2-3, with TRBD2 identical over 13 bases. The length of the CDR3 is 15 residues. Germline lookup yields CDR1 SGHVS and CDR2 FNYEAQ. J lost 3 bases, V lost 4 bases, and 1 base had no gene match. In DNA form, the CDR3 reads TGTGCCAGCAGCTGGACTAGCGGGAGAACAGATACGCAGTATTTT. Translation gives CASSWTSGRTDTQYF. The full variable domain, completed using reference TRBV7-6 and TRBJ2-3, is GAGVSQSPRYKVTKRGQDVALRCDPISGHVSLYWYRQALGQGPEFLTYFNYEAQQDKSGLPNDRFSAERPEGSISTLTIQRTEQRDSAMYRCASSWTSGRTDTQYFGPGTRLTVL.

The gene calls are TRBV4-3 and TRBJ2-1, with D tentatively TRBD2 (6 bases). CDR3 size: 15 residues. CDR1 is LGHNA, CDR2 YSLEER, per germline. V was clipped by 0 bases and J by 4 bases, with 10 bases between them. The CDR3 DNA is TGCGCCAGCAGCCAAGAATTAGCGGAATACAATGAGCAGTTCTTC. Translating gives CASSQELAEYNEQFF.